What follows is one T cell receptor beta chain and its context. Running of the assay took place at deep level. Some clones are missing from TCRdb's copy, which holds only in-frame ones; the method was immunoSEQ multiplex PCR. The sample has about a million clones; approximately 80% are singletons. These data are taken from a study of shared clonotypes between healthy human individuals. Germline CDR1 is SGHRS and CDR2 is YFSETQ. V dropped 7 bases and J dropped 1; count of bases not matched to a gene: 12. This CDR3 region has 17 residues. The gene calls are TRBV5-1 and TRBJ1-4; 8 bases align to TRBD1. The sample comprised memory CD4+ T cells sorted from blood. Subset described: CD45RA-negative fraction. The clonotype comes from a young man in good health. The CDR3 loop reads CASSQGRGRGTNEKLFF. CDR3 coding DNA: TGCGCCAGCTCCCAGGGCAGGGGGCGAGGAACTAATGAAAAACTGTTTTTT.